A single T cell receptor (beta chain) is shown here with its context. Its antigen remains unknown. This CDR3 is 15 amino acids long. V shed 5 bases, J shed 9 bases, and the junction held 14 bases outside the gene matches. In germline, CDR1 is MNHEY, CDR2 SVGEGT. This sample stems from a study of T cell responses to AZD1222 COVID-19 vaccine. Broader study findings: Donor demographics were predominantly white British with a female majority; clonal diversity may be underestimated. Vaccine-related CD4 TCRs covered spike, predominating at 160-218 and 743-854. The peak T cell response came first, and repertoires were sampled only after it.

Produced via immunoSEQ multiplex PCR; TCRdb's table is partial and in-frame only. The profile shows some 120,000 clones, approximately 88% of them singletons. The gene calls are TRBV6-2 or TRBV6-3 and TRBJ2-7; TRBD2 agrees at 9 bases. Specimen: peripheral blood, collected on day 0 of AZD1222 vaccination. This TCR came from an adult in good health. The CDR3 DNA sequence: TGTGCCAGCAGTCCCTTGGTTAGCGGGAGAATTACGCAGTACTTC. Its translation is CASSPLVSGRITQYF.